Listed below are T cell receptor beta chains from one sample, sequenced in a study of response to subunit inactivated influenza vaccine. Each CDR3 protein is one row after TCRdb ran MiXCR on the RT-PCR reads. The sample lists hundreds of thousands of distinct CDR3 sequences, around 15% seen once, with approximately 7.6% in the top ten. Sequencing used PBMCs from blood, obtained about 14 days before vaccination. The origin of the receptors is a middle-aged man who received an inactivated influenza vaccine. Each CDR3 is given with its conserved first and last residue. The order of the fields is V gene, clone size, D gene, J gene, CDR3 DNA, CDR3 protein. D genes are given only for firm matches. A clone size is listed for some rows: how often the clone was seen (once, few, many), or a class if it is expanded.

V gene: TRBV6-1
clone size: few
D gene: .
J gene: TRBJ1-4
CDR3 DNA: TGTGCCAGCAGACGGACCGGGGGCGCAGAGGAAAAACTGTTTTTT
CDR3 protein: CASRRTGGAEEKLFF

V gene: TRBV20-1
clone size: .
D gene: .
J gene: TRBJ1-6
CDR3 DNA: TGCAGTGCTAGAGTGACAGTCTATAATTCACCCCTCCACTTT
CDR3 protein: CSARVTVYNSPLHF

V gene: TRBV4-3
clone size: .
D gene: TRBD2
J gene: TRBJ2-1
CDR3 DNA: TGCGCCAGCAGCCAAATACTAGCGGGGTACAATGAGCAGTTCTTC
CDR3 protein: CASSQILAGYNEQFF

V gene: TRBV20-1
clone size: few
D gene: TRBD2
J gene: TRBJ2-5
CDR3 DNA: TGCAGTGCTAGAGGACTAGCGGGAGCACAAGAGACCCAGTACTTC
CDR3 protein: CSARGLAGAQETQYF

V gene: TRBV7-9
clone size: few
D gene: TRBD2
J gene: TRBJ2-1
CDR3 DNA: TGTGCCAGCAGCTTAATACTAGCGGGAGTTGAGCAGTTCTTC
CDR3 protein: CASSLILAGVEQFF

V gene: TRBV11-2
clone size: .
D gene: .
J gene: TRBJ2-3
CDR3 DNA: TGTGCCAGCAGCTTAGTAGGCAGGGTGGTAGATACGCAGTATTTT
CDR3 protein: CASSLVGRVVDTQYF

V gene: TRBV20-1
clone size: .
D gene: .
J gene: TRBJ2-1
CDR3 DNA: TGCAGTGCTAGAGGGGGGCAGGGGCTCTTCTACAATGAGCAGTTCTTC
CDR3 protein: CSARGGQGLFYNEQFF

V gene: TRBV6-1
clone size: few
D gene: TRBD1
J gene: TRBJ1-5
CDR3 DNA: TGTGCCAGCAGACAGGGGGCTCGCAATCAGCCCCAGCATTTT
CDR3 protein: CASRQGARNQPQHF

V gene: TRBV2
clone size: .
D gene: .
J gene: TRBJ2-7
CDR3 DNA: TGTGCCAGCAATCGGCTAGCCTGGTCCTACGAGCAGTACTTC
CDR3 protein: CASNRLAWSYEQYF

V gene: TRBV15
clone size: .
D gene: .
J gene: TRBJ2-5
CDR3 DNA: TGTGCCACCAGCAGAGATGGTTACTACCAAGAGACCCAGTACTTC
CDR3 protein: CATSRDGYYQETQYF

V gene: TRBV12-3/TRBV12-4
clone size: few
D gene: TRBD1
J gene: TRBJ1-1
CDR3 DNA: TGTGCCAGCAGTTTCACAGGGGTTGGAACTGAAGCTTTCTTT
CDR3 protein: CASSFTGVGTEAFF

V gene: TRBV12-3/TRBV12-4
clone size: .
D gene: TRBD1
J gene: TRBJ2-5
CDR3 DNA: TGTGCCAGCAGTCCCGGGTGGTCGGGACAGACCCAAGAGACCCAGTACTTC
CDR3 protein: CASSPGWSGQTQETQYF

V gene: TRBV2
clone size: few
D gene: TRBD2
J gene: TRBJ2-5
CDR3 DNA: TGTGCCAGCAGTCGACTAGCGGGAGGCTCGTACCAAGAGACCCAGTACTTC
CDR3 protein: CASSRLAGGSYQETQYF

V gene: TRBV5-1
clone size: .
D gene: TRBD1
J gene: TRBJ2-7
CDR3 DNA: TGCGCCAGCAGCTTGCGGACAGGCGGGCTCGAGCAGTACTTC
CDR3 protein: CASSLRTGGLEQYF

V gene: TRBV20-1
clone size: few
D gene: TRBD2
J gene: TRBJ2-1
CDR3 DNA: TGCAGTGCTAAAGCTTTTTCTAGCGGGAGGGCCGGTTACAATGAGCAGTTCTTC
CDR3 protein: CSAKAFSSGRAGYNEQFF

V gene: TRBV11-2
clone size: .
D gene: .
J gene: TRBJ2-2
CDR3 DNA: TGTGCCAGCAGCCATGGACGTGTCGGGGGGCTGTTTTTT
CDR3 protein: CASSHGRVGGLFF

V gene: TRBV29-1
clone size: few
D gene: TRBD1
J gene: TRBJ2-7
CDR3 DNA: TGCAGCGTTGAAGGGACTAGGACAGGGGGCTACGAGCAGTACTTC
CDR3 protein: CSVEGTRTGGYEQYF

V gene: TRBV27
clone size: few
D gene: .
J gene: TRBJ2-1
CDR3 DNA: TGTGCCAGCAGTGGAGGGCGAACTTTGTCTGATGAGCAGTTCTTC
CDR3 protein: CASSGGRTLSDEQFF

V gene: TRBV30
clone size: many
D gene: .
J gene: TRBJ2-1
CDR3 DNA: TGTGCCTGGACACGGGACTCCTACAATGAGCAGTTCTTC
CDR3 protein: CAWTRDSYNEQFF

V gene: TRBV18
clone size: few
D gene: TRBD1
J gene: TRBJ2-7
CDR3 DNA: TGTGCCAGCTCACCACTCGCACAGGGGGCCGAGCAGTACTTC
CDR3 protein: CASSPLAQGAEQYF

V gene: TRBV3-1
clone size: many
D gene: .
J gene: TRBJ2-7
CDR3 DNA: TGTGCCAGCAGCCAAGTCAGCTACGAGCAGTACTTC
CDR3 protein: CASSQVSYEQYF

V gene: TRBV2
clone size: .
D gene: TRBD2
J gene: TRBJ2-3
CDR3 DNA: TGTGCCAGCAGCTGGACTAGCGGGGGGGCCCGCACAGATACGCAGTATTTT
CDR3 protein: CASSWTSGGARTDTQYF

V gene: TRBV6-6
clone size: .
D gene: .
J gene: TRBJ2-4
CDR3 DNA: TGTGCCAGCACCGGGTCCTTGGGAAACATTCAGTACTTC
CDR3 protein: CASTGSLGNIQYF

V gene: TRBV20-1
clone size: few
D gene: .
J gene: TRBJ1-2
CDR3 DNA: TGCAGTGCTACTCGGGCGTCTAGATATGGCTACACCTTC
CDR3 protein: CSATRASRYGYTF

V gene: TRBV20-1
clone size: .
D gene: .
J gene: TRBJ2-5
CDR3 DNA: TGCAGTGCAGATGGGCCTCAAGAGACCCAGTACTTC
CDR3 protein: CSADGPQETQYF

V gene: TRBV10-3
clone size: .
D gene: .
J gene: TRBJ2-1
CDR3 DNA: TGTGCCACACACCGCGAGAGCCCCGGTGAGCAGTTCTTC
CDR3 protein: CATHRESPGEQFF

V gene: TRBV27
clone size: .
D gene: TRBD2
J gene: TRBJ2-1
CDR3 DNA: TGTGCCAGCAGTCTACGATGGACTAGCGGTAACAATGAGCAGTTCTTC
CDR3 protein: CASSLRWTSGNNEQFF

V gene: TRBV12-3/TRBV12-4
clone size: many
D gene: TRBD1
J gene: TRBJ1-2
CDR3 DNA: TGTGCCAGCAGTTTATTACCCCAGACAGGGGATTATGGCTACACCTTC
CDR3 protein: CASSLLPQTGDYGYTF

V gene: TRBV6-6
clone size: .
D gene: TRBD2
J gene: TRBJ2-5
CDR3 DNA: TGTGCCAGCAGCCCCAGCGGGGGGGACCAGTACTTC
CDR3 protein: CASSPSGGDQYF

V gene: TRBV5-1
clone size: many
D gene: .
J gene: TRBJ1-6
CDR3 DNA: TGCGCCAGCAGCTTGGCCTTGGACATCAATTCACCCCTCCACTTT
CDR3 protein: CASSLALDINSPLHF

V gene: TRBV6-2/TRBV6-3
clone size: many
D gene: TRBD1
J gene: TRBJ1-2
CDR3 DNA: TGTGCCAGCAGTTCCGCGACAGGGGTCGACTATGGCTACACCTTC
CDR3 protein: CASSSATGVDYGYTF

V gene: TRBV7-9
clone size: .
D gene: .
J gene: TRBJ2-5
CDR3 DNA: TGTGCCAGCAGCTTAGCGACACACCCATGGACCCAGTACTTC
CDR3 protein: CASSLATHPWTQYF

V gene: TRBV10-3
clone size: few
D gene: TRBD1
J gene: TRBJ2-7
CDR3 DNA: TGTGCCATCGGGGGACAGGGGGTCTACGAGCAGTACTTC
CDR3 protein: CAIGGQGVYEQYF

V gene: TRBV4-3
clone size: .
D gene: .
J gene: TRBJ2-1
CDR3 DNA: TGCGCCAGCAGCCAAGAGGGGGTCAGGGGACGGAACAATGAGCAGTTCTTC
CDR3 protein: CASSQEGVRGRNNEQFF

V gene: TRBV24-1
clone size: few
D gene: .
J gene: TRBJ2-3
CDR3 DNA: TGTGCCACCAGTGATTTGCGGTTCGGGGGCACAGATACGCAGTATTTT
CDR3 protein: CATSDLRFGGTDTQYF

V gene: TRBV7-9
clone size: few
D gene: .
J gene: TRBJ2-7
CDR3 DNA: TGTGCCAGCATCTCAGGGTTCTACGAGCAGTACTTC
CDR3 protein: CASISGFYEQYF

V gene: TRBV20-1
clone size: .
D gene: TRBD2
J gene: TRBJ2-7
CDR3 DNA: TGCAGTGCTAGGTCCCTCCGGGGGGTGAGGTCCTACGAGCAGTACTTC
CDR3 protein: CSARSLRGVRSYEQYF

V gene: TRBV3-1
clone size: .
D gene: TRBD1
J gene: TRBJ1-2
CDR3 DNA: TGTGCCAGCAGCCACGGACAGGACTTTAATGGCTACACCTTC
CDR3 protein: CASSHGQDFNGYTF

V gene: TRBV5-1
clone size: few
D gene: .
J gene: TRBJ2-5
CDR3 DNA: TGCGCCAGCAGCTTGGTGGGCGGAGCAGAGACCCAGTACTTC
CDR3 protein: CASSLVGGAETQYF

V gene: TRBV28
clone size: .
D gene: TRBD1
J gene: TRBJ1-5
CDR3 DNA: TGTGCCAGCAGTTTAGGGACAGGGAACGGCAATCAGCCCCAGCATTTT
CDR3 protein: CASSLGTGNGNQPQHF

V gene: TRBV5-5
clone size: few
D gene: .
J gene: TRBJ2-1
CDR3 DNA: TGTGCCAGCAGTTTCATATCTGGGGAGCAGTTCTTC
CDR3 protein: CASSFISGEQFF

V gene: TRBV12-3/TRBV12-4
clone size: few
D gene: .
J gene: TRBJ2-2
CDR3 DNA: TGTGCCAGCAGCCTAAGCCCAGGGGGGGAGCTGTTTTTT
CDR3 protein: CASSLSPGGELFF

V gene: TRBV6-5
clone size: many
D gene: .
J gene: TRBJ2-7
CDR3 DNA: TGTGCCAGCAGTTACTCCACCGGGACGGTCTACGAGCAGTACTTC
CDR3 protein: CASSYSTGTVYEQYF

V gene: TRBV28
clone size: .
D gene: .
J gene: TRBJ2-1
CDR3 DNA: TGTGCCAGCAGTATTGACTCCGCGGGGACACGTGAGCAGTTCTTC
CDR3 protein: CASSIDSAGTREQFF

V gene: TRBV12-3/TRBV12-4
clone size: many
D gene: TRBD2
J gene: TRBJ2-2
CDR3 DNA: TGTGCCAGCAGTTTGTCTAGCGGGACCTCCGGGGAGCTGTTTTTT
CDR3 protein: CASSLSSGTSGELFF

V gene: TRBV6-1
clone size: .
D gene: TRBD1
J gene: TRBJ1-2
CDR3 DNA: TGTGCCAGCAGCTCCTGGACAGGGGAATGGGAAGGCTACACCTTC
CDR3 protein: CASSSWTGEWEGYTF

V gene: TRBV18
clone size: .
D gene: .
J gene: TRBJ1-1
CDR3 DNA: TGTGCCAGCTCTCCAGCCGGGGGAGAAGCTTTCTTT
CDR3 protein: CASSPAGGEAFF

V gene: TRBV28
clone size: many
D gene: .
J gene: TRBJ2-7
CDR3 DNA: TGTGCCAGCAGTTTAGGGCTAAAACCCTACGAGCAGTACTTC
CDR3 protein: CASSLGLKPYEQYF